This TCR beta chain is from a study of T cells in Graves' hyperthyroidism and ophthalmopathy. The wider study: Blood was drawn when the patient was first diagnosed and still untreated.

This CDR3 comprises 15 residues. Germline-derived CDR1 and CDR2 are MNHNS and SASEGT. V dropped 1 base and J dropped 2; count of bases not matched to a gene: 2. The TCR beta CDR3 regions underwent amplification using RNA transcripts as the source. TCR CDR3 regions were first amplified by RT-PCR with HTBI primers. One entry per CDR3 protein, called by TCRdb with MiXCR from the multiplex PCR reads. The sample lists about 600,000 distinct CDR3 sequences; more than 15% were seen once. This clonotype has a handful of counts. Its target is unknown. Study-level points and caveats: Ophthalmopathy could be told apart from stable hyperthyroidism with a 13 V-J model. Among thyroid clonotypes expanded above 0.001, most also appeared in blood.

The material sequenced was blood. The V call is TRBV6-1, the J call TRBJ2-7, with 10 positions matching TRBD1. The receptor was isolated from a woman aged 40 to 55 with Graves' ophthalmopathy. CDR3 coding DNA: TGTGCCAGCAGTGAAGAGGGGACAGGGGCCTACGAGCAGTACTTC. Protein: CASSEEGTGAYEQYF.